This passage covers 8 T cell receptor beta chains from one sample sequenced in a study of T cell responses to AZD1222 COVID-19 vaccine. This table comes from immunoSEQ multiplex PCR, and its TCRdb copy is limited to in-frame clones, with some not included. The sample contains some 150,000 clones, 88% of which appear only once. The specimen was peripheral blood, collected on day 0 of AZD1222 vaccination. These receptors were obtained from an adult in good health.

This clone was found once. The rearrangement joins TRBV6-1 to TRBJ2-2; D remains ambiguous. Germline CDR1 is MNHNS and CDR2 is SASEGT. The CDR3 extends over 14 amino acids. Trimming stripped 7 bases from V and 6 bases from J, with 15 bases between. CDR3 nucleotide sequence: TGTGCCAGCACCGCCAGCGTCCTATCCGGGGAGCTGTTTTTT. Its protein product is CASTASVLSGELFF.

The J gene is TRBJ1-4, the V gene TRBV7-2, with unresolved D. Germline V gene data show CDR1 as SGHTA and CDR2 as FQGNSA. This CDR3 has 13 residues. The V and J ends lost 6 bases and 5 bases respectively, with 10 bases between them. This CDR3 reads CASSLTKNEKLFF. The CDR3, as DNA: TGTGCCAGCAGTTTGACAAAAAATGAAAAACTGTTTTTT. Full variable domain (rest looked up from reference TRBV7-2 and TRBJ1-4): GAGVSQSPSNKVTEKGKDVELRCDPISGHTALYWYRQSLGQGLEFLIYFQGNSAPDKSGLPSDRFSAERTGGSVSTLTIQRTQQEDSAVYLCASSLTKNEKLFFGSGTQLSVL.

The rearrangement uses TRBV9 and TRBJ1-2, with a weak D call TRBD1 (5 bases). With 0 bases removed from V and 4 bases from J, the gap between germline ends came to 16 bases. The CDR3 runs 16 residues. Germline V gene data show CDR1 as SGDLS and CDR2 as YYNGEE. The CDR3 DNA reads as TGTGCCAGCAGCGTAGAAAGTGGGACCACGAGCTATGGCTACACCTTC. This encodes CASSVESGTTSYGYTF.

This clone was detected a few times. This rearrangement joins TRBV7-8 to TRBJ1-3; D is ambiguous. Trimming removed 4 bases at V and 4 bases at J, with 8 bases between. This CDR3 spans 13 amino acids. CDR1 and CDR2 from the germline V gene are SGHVS and FQNEAQ. CDR3 DNA sequence: TGTGCCAGCAGCTCCCGGACGGGAAACACCATATATTTT. It codes for CASSSRTGNTIYF.

The chain joins TRBV5-1 to TRBJ2-1; D may be TRBD2 (5 bases). The CDR3 is made up of 15 amino acids. V was pared by 0 bases and J by 0 bases, with 7 bases between. Germline CDR1 SGHRS, CDR2 YFSETQ. The DNA of the CDR3 is TGCGCCAGCAGCTTGGGAGCGGCCTCCTACAATGAGCAGTTCTTC. As protein: CASSLGAASYNEQFF.

This chain uses TRBV10-2 with TRBJ1-2; TRBD1 aligns across 8 bases. CDR1 WSHSY and CDR2 SAAADI come from the germline V gene. After removal of 2 bases from V and 4 bases from J, the junction contained 3 bases not matched to a gene. This CDR3 contains 14 residues. The CDR3 region is CASSEGTGPYGYTF. The DNA of the CDR3 is TGCGCCAGCAGTGAGGGGACAGGTCCCTATGGCTACACCTTC.

The chain joins TRBV27 to TRBJ2-2; 8 bases map to TRBD2. With 6 bases clipped from V and 5 bases from J, the junction kept 8 bases outside the gene matches. The CDR3 runs 15 residues. Germline CDR1 MNHEY, CDR2 SMNVEV (reference sequence). CDR3 sequence reads: CASRPPGGRTGELFF. CDR3 DNA sequence: TGTGCCAGCAGACCCCCGGGGGGGAGGACCGGGGAGCTGTTTTTT.

The genes are TRBV29-1 and TRBJ2-7; D possibly corresponds to TRBD1 (6 bases). CDR3 length equals 14 residues. The ends were cut back, 6 bases at V and 0 bases at J, with 15 bases in the middle. Germline V lookup: CDR1 SQVTM, CDR2 ANQGSEA. The chain's CDR3 is CSVITGSVSYEQYF. The DNA of the CDR3 is TGCAGCGTAATTACAGGGTCCGTCTCCTACGAGCAGTACTTC.